This T cell receptor (beta chain) was captured in a study of blood T cell repertoires in COVID-19 (dated by TCRdb to the early 2020s). Concerning the study at large: The collaborator samples originated in the United States, Italy and Spain and spanned the acute and convalescent phases of COVID-19. A freely available public database, intended as a resource for researchers studying the immune response to SARS-CoV-2, is where the repertoires were released. A de-identified subject ID, COVID-19 status, age in years and sex were almost always included in the sample metadata. The dataset comprised deeply sampled blood TCRbeta repertoires from subjects exposed to, actively infected with, or recovered from COVID-19. Samples came from the ongoing ImmuneRACE study (first 160 participants) plus 1,254 subjects from 6 global collaborators. Where available, HLA class I and class II types were obtained from metadata supplied by the sample provider rather than from assay-based typing. The material from the prospective study consisted of cDNA or gDNA derived from T cells, B-cell-depleted T cells, or PBMCs. General findings and caveats noted by the study authors: The quantity of clinical and demographic metadata differed by source and by participant and was supplied without curation.

TCRbeta CDR3 regions were amplified from genomic DNA using the immunoSEQ Assay, a bias-controlled multiplex PCR. In the authors' own workflow: Nucleated cell counts per sample were estimated from amplification of reference gene primers within the assay. Sequence reads were collapsed and filtered to measure the absolute abundance of every unique TCRbeta CDR3 rearrangement. For each sample, productive Simpson clonality was calculated by taking the square root of Simpson's diversity index across productive rearrangements. TCRdb took this table from immuneACCESS and kept in-frame rearrangements with V and J called. Such tables lack part of the clones; where checked against another copy, unresolved V genes explain under half of the gap, and the rest is unexplained. For V, J and clone size, that table is used; D and trimming come from the DNA. This sample comprises around 620,000 clones, approximately 90% of them detected only once. The ten top clones hold approximately 0.25% of the sample.

Remarks on this clone: It lacks a known antigen. The record has no base qualities; no much larger clone is one base away.

Each collaborating institution followed its own protocols to collect whole blood in K2EDTA tubes. For TCRbeta analysis, collaborators shipped samples in one of three forms: frozen whole blood, isolated PBMCs, or DNA extracted from either of those sample types. The V and J ends are trimmed by 2 bases and 2 bases, leaving 11 bases between them. The CDR3 goes from the cysteine to the phenylalanine over 14 residues. Only the CDR3 DNA stays, 42 bases, in frame from base 1. Looking up the germline V gene yields CDR1 SGHRS and CDR2 YFSETQ. Sequences were obtained from peripheral blood. The V and J segments used are TRBV5-1 and TRBJ2-7; the D gene cannot be named for sure. The receptor was derived from a woman aged 18-30 years with acute or convalescent COVID-19. The bases read TGCGCCAGCAGCTTCCCGACGAGGACCTACGAGCAGTACTTC. The translation is CASSFPTRTYEQYF.